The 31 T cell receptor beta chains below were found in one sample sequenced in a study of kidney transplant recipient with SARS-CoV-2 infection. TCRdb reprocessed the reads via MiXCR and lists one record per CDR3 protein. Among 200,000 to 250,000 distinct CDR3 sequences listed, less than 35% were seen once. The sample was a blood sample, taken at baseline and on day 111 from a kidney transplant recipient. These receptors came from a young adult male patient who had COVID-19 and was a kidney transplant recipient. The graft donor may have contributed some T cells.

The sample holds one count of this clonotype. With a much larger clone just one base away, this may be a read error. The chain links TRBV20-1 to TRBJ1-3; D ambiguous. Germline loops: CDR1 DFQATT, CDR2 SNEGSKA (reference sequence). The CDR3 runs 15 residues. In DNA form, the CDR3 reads TGCAGTGCTAGAATAGCCCCAAGCTCTGGAAGCACCATATATTTT. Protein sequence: CSARIAPSSGSTIYF.

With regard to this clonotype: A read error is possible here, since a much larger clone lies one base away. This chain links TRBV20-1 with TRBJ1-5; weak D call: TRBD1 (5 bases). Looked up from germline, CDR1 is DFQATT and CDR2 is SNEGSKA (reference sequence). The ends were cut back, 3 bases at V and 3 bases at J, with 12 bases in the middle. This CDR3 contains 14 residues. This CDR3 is CSASQGEINQPQHF. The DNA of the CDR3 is TGCAGTGCTAGTCAAGGGGAAATCAATCAGCCCCAGCATTTT.

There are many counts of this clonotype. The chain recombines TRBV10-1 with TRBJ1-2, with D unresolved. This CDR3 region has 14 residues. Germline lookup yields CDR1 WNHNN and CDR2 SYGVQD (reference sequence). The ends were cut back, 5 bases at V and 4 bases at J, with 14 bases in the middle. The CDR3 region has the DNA TGCGCCAGCAGTATATCGCGAAAGACCTATGGCTACACCTTC. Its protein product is CASSISRKTYGYTF.

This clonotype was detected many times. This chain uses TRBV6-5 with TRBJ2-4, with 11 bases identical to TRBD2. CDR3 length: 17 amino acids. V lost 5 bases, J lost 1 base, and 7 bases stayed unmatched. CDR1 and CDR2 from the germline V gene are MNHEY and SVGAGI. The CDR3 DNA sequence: TGTGCCAGCAGTAGAAGACTAGCGGGAAATGCCAAAAACATTCAGTACTTC. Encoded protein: CASSRRLAGNAKNIQYF.

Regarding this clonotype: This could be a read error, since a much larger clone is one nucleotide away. This CDR3 reads CASSSETSGNYEQYF. The DNA of the CDR3 is TGCGCCAGCAGCTCGGAGACTAGCGGGAACTACGAGCAGTACTTC. The chain links TRBV5-1 to TRBJ2-7; the match to TRBD2 covers 11 bases. Per the germline V gene, CDR1 is SGHRS and CDR2 is YFSETQ. Unmatched junction bases numbered 5, after V lost 3 bases and J lost 3 bases. The CDR3 covers 15 residues.

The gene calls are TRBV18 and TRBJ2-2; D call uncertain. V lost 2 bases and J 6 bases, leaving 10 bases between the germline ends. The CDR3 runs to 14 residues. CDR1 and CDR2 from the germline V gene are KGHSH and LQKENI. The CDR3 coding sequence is TGTGCCAGCTCACCAAATTGGGATGCCGGGGAGCTGTTTTTT. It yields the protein CASSPNWDAGELFF.

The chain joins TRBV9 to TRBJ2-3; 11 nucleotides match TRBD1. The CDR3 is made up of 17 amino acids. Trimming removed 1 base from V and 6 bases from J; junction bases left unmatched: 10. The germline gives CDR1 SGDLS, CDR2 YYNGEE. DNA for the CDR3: TGTGCCAGCAGCGTACATGAGGGACAGGGGGGCTACGATACGCAGTATTTT. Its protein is CASSVHEGQGGYDTQYF.

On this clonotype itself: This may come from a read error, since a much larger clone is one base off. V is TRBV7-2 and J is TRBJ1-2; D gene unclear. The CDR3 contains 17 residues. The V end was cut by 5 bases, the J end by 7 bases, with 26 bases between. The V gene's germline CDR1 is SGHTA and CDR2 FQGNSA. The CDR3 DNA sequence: TGTGCCAGCAGCAATACACTCAGAGACGGAAAGACCTGTGGCTACACCTTC. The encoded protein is CASSNTLRDGKTCGYTF.

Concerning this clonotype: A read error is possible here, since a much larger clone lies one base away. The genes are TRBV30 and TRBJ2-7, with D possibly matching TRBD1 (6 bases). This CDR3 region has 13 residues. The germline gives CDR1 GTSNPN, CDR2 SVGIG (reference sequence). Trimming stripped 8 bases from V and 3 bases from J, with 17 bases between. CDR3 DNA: TGTGCCCGGGACAAGAAAAGGAGCTACGAGCAGTACTTC. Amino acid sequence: CARDKKRSYEQYF.

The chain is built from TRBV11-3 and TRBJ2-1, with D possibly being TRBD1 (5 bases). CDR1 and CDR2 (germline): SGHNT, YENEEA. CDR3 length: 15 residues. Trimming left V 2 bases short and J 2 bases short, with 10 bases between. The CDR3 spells CASSLLDTPYNEQFF. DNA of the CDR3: TGTGCCAGCAGCTTATTGGACACCCCCTACAATGAGCAGTTCTTC.

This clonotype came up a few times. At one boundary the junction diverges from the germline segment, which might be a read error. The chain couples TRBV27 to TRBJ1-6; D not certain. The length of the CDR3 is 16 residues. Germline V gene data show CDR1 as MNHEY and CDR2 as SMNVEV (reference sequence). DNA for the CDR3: TGTGCCGGCAGTTTAGAGCCGGTCTCCTATAATTCACCCCTCCACTTT. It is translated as CAGSLEPVSYNSPLHF.

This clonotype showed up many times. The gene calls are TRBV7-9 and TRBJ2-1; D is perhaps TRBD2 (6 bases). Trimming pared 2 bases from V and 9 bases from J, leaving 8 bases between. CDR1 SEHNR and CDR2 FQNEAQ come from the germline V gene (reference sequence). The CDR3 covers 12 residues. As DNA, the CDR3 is TGTGCCAGCAGCTTAAACGGGGGTGAGCAGTTCTTC. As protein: CASSLNGGEQFF.

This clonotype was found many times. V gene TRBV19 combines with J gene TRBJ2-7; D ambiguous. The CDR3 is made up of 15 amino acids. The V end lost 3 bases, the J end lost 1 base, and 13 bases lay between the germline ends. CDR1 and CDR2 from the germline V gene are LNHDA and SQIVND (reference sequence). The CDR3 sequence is CASSMIDSSSYEQYF. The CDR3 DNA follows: TGTGCCAGTAGTATGATCGACTCCTCTTCCTACGAGCAGTACTTC. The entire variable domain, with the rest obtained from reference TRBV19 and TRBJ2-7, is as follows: DGGITQSPKYLFRKEGQNVTLSCEQNLNHDAMYWYRQDPGQGLRLIYYSQIVNDFQKGDIAEGYSVSREKKESFPLTVTSAQKNPTAFYLCASSMIDSSSYEQYFGPGTRLTVT.

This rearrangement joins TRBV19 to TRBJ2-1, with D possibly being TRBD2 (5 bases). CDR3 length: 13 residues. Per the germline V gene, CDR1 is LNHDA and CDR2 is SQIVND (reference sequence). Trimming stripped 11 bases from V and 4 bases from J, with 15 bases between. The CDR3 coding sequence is TGTGCCTGTACTGTTTCGGGGTACAATGAGCAGTTCTTC. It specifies CACTVSGYNEQFF.

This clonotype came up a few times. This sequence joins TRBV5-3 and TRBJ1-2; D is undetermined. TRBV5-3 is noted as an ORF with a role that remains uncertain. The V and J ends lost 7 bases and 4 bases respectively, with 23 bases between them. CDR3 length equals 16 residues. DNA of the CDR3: TGTGCCAGAGATCTGGGAGTGGTGAGAAAGACCTATGGCTACACCTTC. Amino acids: CARDLGVVRKTYGYTF.

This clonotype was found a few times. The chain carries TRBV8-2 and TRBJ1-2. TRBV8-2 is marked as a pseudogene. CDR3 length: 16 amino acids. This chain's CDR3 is CGSCHCDSRKTYGYTF. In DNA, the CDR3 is TGTGGCAGTTGTCATTGTGATAGCCGAAAGACCTATGGCTACACCTTC.

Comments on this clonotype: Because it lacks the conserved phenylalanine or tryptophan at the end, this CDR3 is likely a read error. CDR3: CASSEPVRSRKTYGYTL. CDR3 DNA: TGCGCCAGCAGTGAGCCAGTAAGATCGCGAAAGACCTATGGCTACACCCTC. The V gene is TRBV10-1, the J gene TRBJ1-2; D not resolved. The CDR3 covers 17 residues. CDR1 and CDR2 from the germline V gene are WNHNN and SYGVQD (reference sequence). V shed 2 bases and J shed 4 bases, with 20 bases lying between them.

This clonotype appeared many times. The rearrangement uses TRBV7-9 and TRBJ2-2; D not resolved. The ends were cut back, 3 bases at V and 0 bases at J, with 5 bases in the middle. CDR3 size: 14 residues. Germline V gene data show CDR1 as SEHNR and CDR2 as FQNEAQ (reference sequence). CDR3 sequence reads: CASSLQANTGELFF. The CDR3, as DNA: TGTGCCAGCAGCTTGCAAGCGAACACCGGGGAGCTGTTTTTT.

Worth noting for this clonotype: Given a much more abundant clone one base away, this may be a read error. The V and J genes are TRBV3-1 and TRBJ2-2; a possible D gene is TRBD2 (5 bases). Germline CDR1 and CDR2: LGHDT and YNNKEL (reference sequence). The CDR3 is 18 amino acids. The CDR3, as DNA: TGTGCCAGCAGCTATACCTCTCCCATTTCAGGCTTGACCGGGGAGCTGCTTTTT. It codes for CASSYTSPISGLTGELLF.

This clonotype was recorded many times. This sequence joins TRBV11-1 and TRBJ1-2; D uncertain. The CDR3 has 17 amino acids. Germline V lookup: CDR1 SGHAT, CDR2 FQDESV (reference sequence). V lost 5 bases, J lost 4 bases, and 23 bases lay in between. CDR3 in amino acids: CASSKWFKAGKTYGYTF. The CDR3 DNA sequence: TGTGCCAGCAGCAAGTGGTTTAAGGCTGGAAAGACCTATGGCTACACCTTC.

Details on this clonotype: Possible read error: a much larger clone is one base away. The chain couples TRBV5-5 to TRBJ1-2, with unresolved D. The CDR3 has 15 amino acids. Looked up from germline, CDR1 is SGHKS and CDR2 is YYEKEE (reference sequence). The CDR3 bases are TGTGCCAGCAGCTCCCCCGATTCGGGGAACTATGGCCACACCTTC. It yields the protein CASSSPDSGNYGHTF.

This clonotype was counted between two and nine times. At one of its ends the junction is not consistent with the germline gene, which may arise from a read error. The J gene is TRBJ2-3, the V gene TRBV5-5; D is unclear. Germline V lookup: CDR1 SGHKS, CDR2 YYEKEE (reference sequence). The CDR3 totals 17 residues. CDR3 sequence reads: CANSLATGQARTDTQYF. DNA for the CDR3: TGTGCCAACAGCTTGGCCACGGGTCAGGCGAGAACAGATACGCAGTATTTT.

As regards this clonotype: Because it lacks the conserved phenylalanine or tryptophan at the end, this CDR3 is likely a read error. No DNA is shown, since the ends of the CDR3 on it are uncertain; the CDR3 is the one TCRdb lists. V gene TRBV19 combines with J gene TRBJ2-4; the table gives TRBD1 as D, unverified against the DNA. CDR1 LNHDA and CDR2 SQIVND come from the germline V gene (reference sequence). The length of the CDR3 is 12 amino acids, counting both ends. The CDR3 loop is CASSIGPVPEYY.

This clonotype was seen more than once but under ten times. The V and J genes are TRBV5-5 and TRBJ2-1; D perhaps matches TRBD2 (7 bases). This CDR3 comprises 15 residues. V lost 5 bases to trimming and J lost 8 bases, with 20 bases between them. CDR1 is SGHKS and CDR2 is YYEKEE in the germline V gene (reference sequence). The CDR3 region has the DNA TGTGCCAGCAGACCCCTCCCCCGGGGGGCCCATGAGCAGTTCTTC. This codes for CASRPLPRGAHEQFF.

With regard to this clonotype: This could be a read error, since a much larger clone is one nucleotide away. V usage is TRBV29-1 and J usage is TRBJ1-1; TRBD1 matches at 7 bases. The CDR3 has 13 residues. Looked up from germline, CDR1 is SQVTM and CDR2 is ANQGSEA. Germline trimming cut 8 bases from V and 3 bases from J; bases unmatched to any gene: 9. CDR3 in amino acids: CSTEQGWDTEAFF. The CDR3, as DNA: TGCAGCACCGAACAGGGGTGGGACACTGAAGCTTTCTTT.

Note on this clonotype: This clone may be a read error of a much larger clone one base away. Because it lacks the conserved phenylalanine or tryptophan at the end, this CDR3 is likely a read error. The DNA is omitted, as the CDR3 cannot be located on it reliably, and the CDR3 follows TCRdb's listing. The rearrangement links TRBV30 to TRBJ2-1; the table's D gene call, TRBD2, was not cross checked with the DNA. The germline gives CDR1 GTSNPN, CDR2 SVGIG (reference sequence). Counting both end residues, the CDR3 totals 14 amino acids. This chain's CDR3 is CAWKGGGAVDTQYL.

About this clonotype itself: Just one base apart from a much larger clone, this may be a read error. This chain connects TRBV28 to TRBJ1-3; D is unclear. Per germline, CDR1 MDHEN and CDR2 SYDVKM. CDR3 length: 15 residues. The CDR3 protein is CASSPSAGNGNAIYF. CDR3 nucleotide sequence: TGTGCCAGCAGCCCCTCGGCAGGCAATGGAAACGCCATATATTTT.

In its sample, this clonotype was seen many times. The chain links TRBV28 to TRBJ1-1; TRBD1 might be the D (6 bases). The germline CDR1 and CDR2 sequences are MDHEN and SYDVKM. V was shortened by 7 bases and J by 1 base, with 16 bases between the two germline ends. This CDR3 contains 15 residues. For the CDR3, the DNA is TGTGCCAGCACTCCAGGGGATCCCAGGAACACTGAAGCTTTCTTT. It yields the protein CASTPGDPRNTEAFF.

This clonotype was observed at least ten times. CDR3 DNA: TGTGCCAGCAGTGCTCGGCCGCCTTACGGAAAGACCTATGGCTACACCTTC. Protein: CASSARPPYGKTYGYTF. V usage is TRBV6-9 and J usage is TRBJ1-2, with unresolved D. V gave up 5 bases and J gave up 4 bases, with 23 bases separating them. CDR1 MNHGY and CDR2 SVAAGI come from the germline V gene. There are 17 residues in the CDR3.

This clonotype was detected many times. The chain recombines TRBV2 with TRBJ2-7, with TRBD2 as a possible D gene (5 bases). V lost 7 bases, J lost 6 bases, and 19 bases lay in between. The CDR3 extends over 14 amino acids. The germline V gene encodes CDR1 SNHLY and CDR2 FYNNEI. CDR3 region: CASTSLGVDGEQYF. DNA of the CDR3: TGTGCCAGCACATCATTGGGAGTGGACGGCGAGCAGTACTTC.

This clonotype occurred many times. Here the CDR3 reads CASGSGFRNYGYTF. The DNA of the CDR3 is TGTGCCAGCGGCTCAGGGTTTCGTAACTATGGCTACACCTTC. The gene calls are TRBV6-6 and TRBJ1-2; maybe TRBD1 (5 bases). V lost 8 bases, J lost 1 base, and 14 bases lay in between. The CDR3 is made up of 14 amino acids. CDR1 is MNHNY, CDR2 SVGAGI, per germline (reference sequence).